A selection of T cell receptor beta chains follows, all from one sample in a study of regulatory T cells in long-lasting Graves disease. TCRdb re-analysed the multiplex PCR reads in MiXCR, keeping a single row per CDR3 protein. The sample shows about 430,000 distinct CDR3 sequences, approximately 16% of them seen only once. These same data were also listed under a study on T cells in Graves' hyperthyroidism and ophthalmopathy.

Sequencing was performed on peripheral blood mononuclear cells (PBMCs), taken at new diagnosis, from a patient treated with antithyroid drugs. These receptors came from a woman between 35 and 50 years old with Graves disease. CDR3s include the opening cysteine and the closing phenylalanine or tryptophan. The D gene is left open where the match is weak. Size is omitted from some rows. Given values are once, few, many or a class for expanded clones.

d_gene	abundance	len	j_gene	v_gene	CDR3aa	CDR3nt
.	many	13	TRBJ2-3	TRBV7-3	CASSSGGTDTQYF	TGTGCCAGCAGCTCCGGGGGCACAGATACGCAGTATTTT
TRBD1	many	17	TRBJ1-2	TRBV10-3	CAISEPGGQESNYGYTF	TGTGCCATCAGTGAGCCAGGGGGACAGGAATCTAACTATGGCTACACCTTC
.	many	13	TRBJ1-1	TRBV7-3	CASSSLKNTEAFF	TGTGCCAGCAGCTCCCTGAAGAACACTGAAGCTTTCTTT
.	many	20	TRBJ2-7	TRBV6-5	CASSYSIESLGGSQHYEQYF	TGTGCCAGCAGTTACTCGATTGAGAGTCTAGGTGGTTCCCAACACTACGAGCAGTACTTC
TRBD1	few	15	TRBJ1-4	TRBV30	CAWKAPGQSNEKLFF	TGTGCCTGGAAGGCACCGGGACAGAGTAATGAAAAACTGTTTTTT
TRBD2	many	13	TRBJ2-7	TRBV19	CASSSGSNYEQYF	TGTGCCAGTAGTAGCGGGAGTAACTACGAGCAGTACTTC
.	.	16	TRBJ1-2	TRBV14	CASSQGLSAIYYGYTF	TGTGCCAGCAGCCAAGGGTTGTCAGCCATTTACTATGGCTACACCTTC
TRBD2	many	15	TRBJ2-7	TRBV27	CARYGEGTDQCEQYF	TGTGCCCGATACGGGGAGGGGACCGATCAGTGCGAGCAGTACTTC
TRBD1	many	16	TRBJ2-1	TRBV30	CAWRHRGQSSYNEQFF	TGTGCCTGGAGACACAGGGGTCAAAGCTCCTACAATGAGCAGTTCTTC
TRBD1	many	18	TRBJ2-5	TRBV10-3	CAISESTGGAYTRWAQYF	TGTGCCATCAGTGAGTCGACAGGGGGCGCGTATACCCGATGGGCCCAGTACTTC
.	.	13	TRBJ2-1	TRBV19	CASSIGRNNEQFF	TGTGCCAGTAGTATCGGACGGAACAATGAGCAGTTCTTC
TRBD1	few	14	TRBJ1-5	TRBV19	CASRHRTGDQPQHF	TGTGCCAGTAGACACCGGACAGGGGATCAGCCCCAGCATTTT
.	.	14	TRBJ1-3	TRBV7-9	CASSIGGSGNTIYF	TGTGCCAGCAGCATAGGGGGATCTGGAAACACCATATATTTT
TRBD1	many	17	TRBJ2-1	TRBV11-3	CASSFPYRGLGYNEQFF	TGTGCCAGCAGCTTCCCCTATAGGGGGCTTGGATACAATGAGCAGTTCTTC
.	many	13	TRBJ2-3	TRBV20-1	CSARGRYTDTQYF	TGCAGTGCTAGAGGGCGGTACACAGATACGCAGTATTTT
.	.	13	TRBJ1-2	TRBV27	CASSLNGLQGYTF	TGTGCCAGCAGTTTAAACGGACTTCAAGGCTACACCTTC
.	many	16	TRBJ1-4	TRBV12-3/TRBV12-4	CASSFRGREINEKLFF	TGTGCCAGCAGTTTTCGGGGGCGGGAGATTAATGAAAAACTGTTTTTT
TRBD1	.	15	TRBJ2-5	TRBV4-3	CASSQGQGAGETQYF	TGCGCCAGCAGCCAAGGGCAGGGGGCGGGGGAGACCCAGTACTTC
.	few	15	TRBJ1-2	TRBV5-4	CASSLESQGYYGYTF	TGTGCCAGCAGCTTGGAGAGTCAGGGGTACTATGGCTACACCTTC
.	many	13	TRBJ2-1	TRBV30	CAWIPSVGNEQFF	TGTGCCTGGATCCCCTCGGTGGGGAATGAGCAGTTCTTC
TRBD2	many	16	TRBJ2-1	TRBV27	CASSFSGLARSNEQFF	TGTGCCAGCAGTTTCTCCGGACTAGCCCGGTCCAATGAGCAGTTCTTC
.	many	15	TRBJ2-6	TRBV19	CASSISWTGANVLTF	TGTGCCAGTAGTATATCCTGGACTGGGGCCAACGTCCTGACTTTC
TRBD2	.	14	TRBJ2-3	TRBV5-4	CASSPRLAADTQYF	TGTGCCAGCAGCCCTCGACTAGCAGCAGATACGCAGTATTTT
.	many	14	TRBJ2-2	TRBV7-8	CASSQGGGARELFF	TGTGCCAGCAGCCAGGGGGGGGGCGCGAGGGAGCTGTTTTTT
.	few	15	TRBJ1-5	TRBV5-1	CASSLGTDSNQPQHF	TGCGCCAGCAGCTTGGGGACGGATAGCAATCAGCCCCAGCATTTT